A selection of T cell receptor beta chains follows, all from one sample in a study of CD4 T cells in relation to SARS-CoV-2 and coronaviruses. These receptors' targets are unknown. The table came from immunoSEQ multiplex PCR; TCRdb's copy has only in-frame clones and leaves some out. Of under 35,000 clones in the sample, 60% to 85% were seen once. The sample consisted of CD4+ T cells from PBMCs, cultured in vitro. The receptors here all came from a human donor in good health. Each CDR3 is given with its conserved first and last residue. Fields, in order: V gene, clone size, D gene, J gene, CDR3 protein, CDR3 DNA. The D gene is left open where the match is weak. A row's size may be missing; if present it is once, few, many or a size class.

TRBV2,.,.,TRBJ2-6,CASSDFSGANVLTF,TGTGCCAGCAGTGATTTCTCTGGGGCCAACGTCCTGACTTTC
TRBV6-5,.,.,TRBJ2-5,CASRELETQYF,TGTGCCAGCAGGGAGCTCGAGACCCAGTACTTC
TRBV6-6,medium-sized,.,TRBJ1-4,CAGQAATNEKLFF,TGTGCCGGGCAGGCGGCAACTAATGAAAAACTGTTTTTT
TRBV11-2,.,.,TRBJ1-2,CASSLDNGLLNYGYTF,TGTGCCAGCAGCTTAGATAACGGGTTGCTTAACTATGGCTACACCTTC
TRBV12-3/TRBV12-4,.,.,TRBJ2-7,CASSGLSYEQYF,TGTGCCAGCAGCGGACTATCGTACGAGCAGTACTTC
TRBV7-8,.,.,TRBJ2-7,CASSRTAGTYEQYF,TGTGCCAGCAGTAGAACCGCTGGGACCTACGAGCAGTACTTC
TRBV29-1,.,.,TRBJ1-1,CSVDPGLTEAFF,TGCAGCGTTGATCCGGGGCTCACTGAAGCTTTCTTT
TRBV9,.,.,TRBJ2-3,CASSLQGGSTDTQYF,TGTGCCAGCAGCCTACAAGGGGGTAGCACAGATACGCAGTATTTT
TRBV7-9,.,.,TRBJ1-3,CASSLGPRHTGNTIYF,TGTGCCAGCAGCTTAGGTCCCAGACATACTGGAAACACCATATATTTT
TRBV3-1/TRBV3-2,.,.,TRBJ1-1,CASSQVPNTEAFF,TGTGCCAGCAGCCAAGTTCCGAACACTGAAGCTTTCTTT
TRBV4-3,.,.,TRBJ2-6,CASSQDSISGANVLTF,TGCGCCAGCAGCCAAGATTCAATCTCTGGGGCCAACGTCCTGACTTTC
TRBV4-1,few,.,TRBJ1-3,CASSQEYSGNTIYF,TGCGCCAGCAGCCAAGAATACTCTGGAAACACCATATATTTT
TRBV25-1,.,.,TRBJ2-7,CASSDPGYEQYF,TGTGCCAGCAGTGACCCTGGGTACGAGCAGTACTTC
TRBV12-3/TRBV12-4,.,.,TRBJ2-3,CASSLRSSDTQYF,TGTGCCAGCAGTTTGCGTTCGTCAGATACGCAGTATTTT
TRBV7-6,few,.,TRBJ1-6,CASSPRANNSPLHF,TGTGCCAGCAGCCCCAGGGCAAATAATTCACCCCTCCACTTT